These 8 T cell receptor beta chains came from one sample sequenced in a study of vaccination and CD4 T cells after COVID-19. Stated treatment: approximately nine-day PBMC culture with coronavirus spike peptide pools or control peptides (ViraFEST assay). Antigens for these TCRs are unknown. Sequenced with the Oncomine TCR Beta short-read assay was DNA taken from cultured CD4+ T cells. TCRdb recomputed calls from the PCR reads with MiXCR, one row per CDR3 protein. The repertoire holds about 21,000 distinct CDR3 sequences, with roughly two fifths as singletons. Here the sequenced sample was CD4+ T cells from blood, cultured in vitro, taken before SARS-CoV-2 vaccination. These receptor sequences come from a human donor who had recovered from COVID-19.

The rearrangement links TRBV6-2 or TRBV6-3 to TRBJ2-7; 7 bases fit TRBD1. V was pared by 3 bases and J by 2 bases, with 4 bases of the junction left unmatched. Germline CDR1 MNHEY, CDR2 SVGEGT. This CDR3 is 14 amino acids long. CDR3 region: CASSYPGTAYEQYF. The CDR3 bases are TGTGCCAGCAGTTATCCTGGGACAGCCTACGAGCAGTACTTC.

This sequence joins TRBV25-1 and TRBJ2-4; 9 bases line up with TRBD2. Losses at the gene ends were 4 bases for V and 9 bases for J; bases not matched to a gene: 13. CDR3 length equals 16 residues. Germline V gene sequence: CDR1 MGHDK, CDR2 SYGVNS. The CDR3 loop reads CASSGSGGLAGTIQYF. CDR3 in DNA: TGTGCCAGCAGTGGATCGGGAGGGCTAGCGGGAACCATTCAGTACTTC.

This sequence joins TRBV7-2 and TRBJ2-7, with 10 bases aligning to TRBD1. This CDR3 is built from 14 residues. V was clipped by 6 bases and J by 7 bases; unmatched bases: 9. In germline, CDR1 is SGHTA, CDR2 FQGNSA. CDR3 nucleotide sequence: TGTGCCAGCAGATTTAAGGGACAGGGGAGTGAGCAGTACTTC. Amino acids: CASRFKGQGSEQYF.

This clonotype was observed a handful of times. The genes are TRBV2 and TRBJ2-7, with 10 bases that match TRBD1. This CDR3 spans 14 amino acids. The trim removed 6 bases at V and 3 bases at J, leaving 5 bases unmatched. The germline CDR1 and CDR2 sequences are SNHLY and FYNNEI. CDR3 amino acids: CASSLGQGGYEQYF. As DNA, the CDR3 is TGTGCCAGCAGCTTAGGACAGGGGGGCTACGAGCAGTACTTC.

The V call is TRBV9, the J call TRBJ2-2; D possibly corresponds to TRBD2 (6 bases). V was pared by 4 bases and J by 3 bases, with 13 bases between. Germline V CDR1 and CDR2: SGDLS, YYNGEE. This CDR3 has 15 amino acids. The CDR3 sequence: CASSHSEGHTGELFF. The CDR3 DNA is TGTGCCAGCAGCCATTCGGAGGGGCACACCGGGGAGCTGTTTTTT.

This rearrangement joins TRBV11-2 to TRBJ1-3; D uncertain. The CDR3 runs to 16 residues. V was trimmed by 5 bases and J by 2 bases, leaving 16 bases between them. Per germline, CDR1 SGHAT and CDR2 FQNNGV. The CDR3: CASSPRTGLAGNTIYF. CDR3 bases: TGTGCCAGCAGCCCCAGGACGGGTTTGGCTGGAAACACCATATATTTT.

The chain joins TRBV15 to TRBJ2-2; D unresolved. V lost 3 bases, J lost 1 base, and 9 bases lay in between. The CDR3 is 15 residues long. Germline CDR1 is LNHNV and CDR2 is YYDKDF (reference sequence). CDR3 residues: CATSSEQMNTGELFF. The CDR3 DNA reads TGTGCCACCAGCAGTGAACAGATGAACACCGGGGAGCTGTTTTTT.

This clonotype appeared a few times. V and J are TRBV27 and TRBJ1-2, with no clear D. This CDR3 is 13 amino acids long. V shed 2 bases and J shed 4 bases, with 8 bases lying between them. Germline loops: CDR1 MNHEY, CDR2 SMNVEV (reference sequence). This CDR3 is CASSLTGIYGYTF. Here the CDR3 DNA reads TGTGCCAGCAGTTTAACCGGCATCTATGGCTACACCTTC.